This is a list of T cell receptor beta chains from one sample in a study of blood T cells in healthy people across ages. MiXCR, run by TCRdb on the 5' RACE reads, gives a single entry per CDR3 protein. Counted here are some 860,000 distinct CDR3 sequences, roughly 56% occurring once; the ten biggest clones make up 20% to 30%. Sequences were obtained from blood. Receptors originate from a man aged 35-49 years in good health. Each CDR3 is given without its conserved first and last residue. Fields, in order: V gene, CDR3 protein.

v_call: TRBV7-6
cdr3_aa: ASSYGTSGTYEQY

v_call: TRBV25-1
cdr3_aa: ASTGLNLNGGETQY

v_call: TRBV7-2
cdr3_aa: ASSLPGTYEQY

v_call: TRBV9
cdr3_aa: ASSVGTRAKNIQY

v_call: TRBV10-3
cdr3_aa: AIKAGSYNEQS

v_call: TRBV6-6
cdr3_aa: ASSYSGLAGVYNEQF

v_call: TRBV12-3/TRBV12-4
cdr3_aa: ASSPGQGKRDGYT

v_call: TRBV14
cdr3_aa: ASSREVLNYGYT

v_call: TRBV20-1
cdr3_aa: SAREAMETQY

v_call: TRBV20-1
cdr3_aa: SARDTWGGYT

v_call: TRBV27
cdr3_aa: ASSSRLRDTQY

v_call: TRBV12-3/TRBV12-4
cdr3_aa: ASSKPGLAGSNEQF

v_call: TRBV21-1
cdr3_aa: ASSYAPDGYT

v_call: TRBV6-2/TRBV6-3
cdr3_aa: ASSFFRDTYEQY

v_call: TRBV20-1
cdr3_aa: SASSSGSGENEQF

v_call: TRBV7-2
cdr3_aa: ASSLGLAGLMGYEQY

v_call: TRBV27
cdr3_aa: ASSPRASTYNEQF

v_call: TRBV7-3
cdr3_aa: ASSLTAVMGYT

v_call: TRBV7-8
cdr3_aa: ASSLFRSGNEQF

v_call: TRBV6-5
cdr3_aa: ASSLLAGASGYT